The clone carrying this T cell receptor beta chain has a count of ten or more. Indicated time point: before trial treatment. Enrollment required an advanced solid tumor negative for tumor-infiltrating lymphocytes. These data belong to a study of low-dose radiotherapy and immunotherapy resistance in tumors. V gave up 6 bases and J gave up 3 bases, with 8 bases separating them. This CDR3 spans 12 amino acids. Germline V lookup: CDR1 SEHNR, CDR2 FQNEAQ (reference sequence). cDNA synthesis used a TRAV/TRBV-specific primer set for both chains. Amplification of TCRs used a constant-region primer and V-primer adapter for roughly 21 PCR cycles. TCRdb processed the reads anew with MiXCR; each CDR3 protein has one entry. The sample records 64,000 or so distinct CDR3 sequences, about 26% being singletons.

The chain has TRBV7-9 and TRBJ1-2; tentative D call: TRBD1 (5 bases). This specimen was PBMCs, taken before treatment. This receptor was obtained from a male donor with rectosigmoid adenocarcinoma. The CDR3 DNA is TGTGCCAGCAGGGGGGACTACTATGGCTACACCTTC. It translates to CASRGDYYGYTF.